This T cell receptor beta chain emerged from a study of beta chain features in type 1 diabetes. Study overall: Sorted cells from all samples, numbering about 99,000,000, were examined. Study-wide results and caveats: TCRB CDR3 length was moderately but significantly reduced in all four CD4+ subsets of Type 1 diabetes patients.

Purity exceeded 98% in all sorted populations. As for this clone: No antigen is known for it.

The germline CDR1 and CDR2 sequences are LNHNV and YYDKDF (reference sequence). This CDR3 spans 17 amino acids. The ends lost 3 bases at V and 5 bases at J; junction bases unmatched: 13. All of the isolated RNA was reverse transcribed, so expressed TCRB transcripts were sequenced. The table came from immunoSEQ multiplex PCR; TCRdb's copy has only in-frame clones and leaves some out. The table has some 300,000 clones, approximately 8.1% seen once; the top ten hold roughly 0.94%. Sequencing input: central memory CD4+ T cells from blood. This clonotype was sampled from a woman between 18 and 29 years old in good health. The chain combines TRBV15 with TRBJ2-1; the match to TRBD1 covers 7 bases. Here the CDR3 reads CATSSLTDRVSDNEQFF. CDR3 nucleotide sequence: TGTGCCACCAGCAGCCTAACTGACAGGGTCTCGGACAATGAGCAGTTCTTC.